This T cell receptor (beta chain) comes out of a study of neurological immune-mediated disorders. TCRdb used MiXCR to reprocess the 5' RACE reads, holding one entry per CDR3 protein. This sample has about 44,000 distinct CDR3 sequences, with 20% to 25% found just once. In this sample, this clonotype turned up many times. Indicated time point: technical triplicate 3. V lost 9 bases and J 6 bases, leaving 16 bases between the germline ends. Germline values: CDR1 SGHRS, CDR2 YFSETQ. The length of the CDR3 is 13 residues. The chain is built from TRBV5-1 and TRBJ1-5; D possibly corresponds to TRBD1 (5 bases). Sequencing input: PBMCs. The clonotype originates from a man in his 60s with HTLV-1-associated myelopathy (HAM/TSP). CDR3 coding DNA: TGCGCCACCTCGGAGGGGCCGGGTCAGCCCCAGCATTTT. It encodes CATSEGPGQPQHF.